This T cell receptor beta chain was sequenced during a study of blood T cell repertoires in COVID-19 (TCRdb year 2020). Context from the whole study: The collaborator samples originated in the United States, Italy and Spain and spanned the acute and convalescent phases of COVID-19. The sample metadata nearly always contained a de-identified subject ID, COVID-19 status, age in years and sex. HLA class I and class II types, where available, came from metadata supplied by the sample provider rather than from assay-based typing. Subjects who had been exposed to COVID-19, were actively infected with it, or had recovered from it provided the deeply sampled blood TCRbeta repertoires that made up the dataset. The material from the prospective study consisted of cDNA or gDNA derived from T cells, B-cell-depleted T cells, or PBMCs. The repertoires were released in a freely available public database intended as a resource for research on the immune response to SARS-CoV-2. The samples were drawn from two sources: the first 160 participants of the ongoing ImmuneRACE study, and 950 to 1,500 subjects contributed by 6 global collaborators.

Reading from cysteine to phenylalanine, the CDR3 counts 15 amino acids. Solely the CDR3 DNA is kept, with 45 bases framed from the first base. CDR1 and CDR2 were assigned from the germline V gene (reference sequence) as GTSNPN and SVGIG. A distance of 17 bases separates the germline ends of V and J, which lose 6 bases and 0 bases respectively. A single count supports this clone. Its antigen specificity is not known. Per-nucleotide qualities are absent, and no much larger clonotype sits a single base away. Enrolling through a virtual design, the prospective study's participants ranged in age from roughly 18 to 95 years and lived across roughly 24 United States geographic areas. To assign participants to cohorts, the prospective study relied on clinical history that participants themselves reported in a screening survey and a study questionnaire. In the prospective study, whole blood, serum and a nasopharyngeal or oropharyngeal swab were collected from each participant by mobile phlebotomists. Over a 2-month period, participants in the prospective study had the option of providing additional blood draws and questionnaires. Before DNA extraction, prospective study blood samples were shipped either frozen or at room temperature.

TCRbeta CDR3 regions were amplified from genomic DNA using the immunoSEQ Assay, a bias-controlled multiplex PCR. On the study's bioinformatics: Nucleated cell counts per sample were estimated from amplification of reference gene primers within the assay. To quantify the absolute abundance of each unique TCRbeta CDR3 rearrangement, sequence reads were collapsed and filtered. For each sample, productive Simpson clonality was calculated as the square root of Simpson's diversity index across productive rearrangements. TCRdb retrieved this table from immuneACCESS and kept in-frame rearrangements only. Not all clones are present; in checked studies, unresolved V genes account for under half, and no reason is known for the remainder. V, J and clone size reflect that table, while D and trimming were determined from the DNA. For this sample there are some 250,000 clones; around 93% appear just once. Of the sample, 1.2% is held by the ten largest clones.

What the research found in general, with its limitations: The amount of clinical and demographic metadata varied by source and participant and was provided uncurated.

The rearrangement combines TRBV30 with TRBJ1-1, with the D gene call left open. The sequenced sample was PBMCs or T cells enriched from blood (not recorded which). This sequence originates from a human donor in a cohort exposed to, infected with or recovered from COVID-19 (not recorded which). The donor label of this sample is uncertain. The DNA reads as follows: TGTGCCTGCCCCCGAAGTGAGGTCGTGAACACTGAAGCTTTCTTT. Protein translation: CACPRSEVVNTEAFF.